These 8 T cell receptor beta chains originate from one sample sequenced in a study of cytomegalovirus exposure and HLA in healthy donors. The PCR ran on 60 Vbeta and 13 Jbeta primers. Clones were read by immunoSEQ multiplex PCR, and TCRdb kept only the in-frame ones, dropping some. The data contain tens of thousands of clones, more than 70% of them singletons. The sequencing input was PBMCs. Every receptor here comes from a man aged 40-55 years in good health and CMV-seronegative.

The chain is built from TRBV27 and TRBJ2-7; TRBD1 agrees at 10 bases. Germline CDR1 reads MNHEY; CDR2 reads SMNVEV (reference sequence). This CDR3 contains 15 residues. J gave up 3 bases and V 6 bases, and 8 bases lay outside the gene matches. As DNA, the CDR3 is TGTGCCAGCAGCCCAGGCCGGGACAGGGGCTACGAGCAGTACTTC. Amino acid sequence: CASSPGRDRGYEQYF.

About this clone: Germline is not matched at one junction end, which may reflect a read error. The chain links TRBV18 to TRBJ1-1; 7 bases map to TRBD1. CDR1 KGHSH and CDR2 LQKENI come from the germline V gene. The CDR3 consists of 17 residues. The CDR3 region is CASSPSGTPGGNSEAFF. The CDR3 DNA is TGTGCCAGCTCACCATCGGGCACCCCAGGGGGGAACAGTGAAGCTTTCTTT.

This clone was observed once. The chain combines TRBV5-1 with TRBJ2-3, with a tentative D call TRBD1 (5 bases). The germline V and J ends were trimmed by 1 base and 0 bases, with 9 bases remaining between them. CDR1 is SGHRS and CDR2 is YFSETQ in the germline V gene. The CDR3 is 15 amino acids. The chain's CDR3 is CASSLRGLSTDTQYF. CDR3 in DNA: TGCGCCAGCAGCTTGAGGGGCCTCAGCACAGATACGCAGTATTTT.

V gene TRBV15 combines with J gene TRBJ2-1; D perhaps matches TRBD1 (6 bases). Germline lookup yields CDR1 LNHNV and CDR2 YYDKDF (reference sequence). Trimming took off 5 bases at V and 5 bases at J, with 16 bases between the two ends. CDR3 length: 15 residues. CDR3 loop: CATSFSGQKHNEQFF. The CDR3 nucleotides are TGTGCCACCAGCTTCTCCGGACAGAAGCACAATGAGCAGTTCTTC.

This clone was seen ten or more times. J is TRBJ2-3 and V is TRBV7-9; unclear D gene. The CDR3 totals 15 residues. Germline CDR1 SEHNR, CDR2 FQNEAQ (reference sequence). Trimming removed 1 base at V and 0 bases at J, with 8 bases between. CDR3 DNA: TGTGCCAGCAGCTTAGTCTCAGGAAGCACAGATACGCAGTATTTT. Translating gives CASSLVSGSTDTQYF.

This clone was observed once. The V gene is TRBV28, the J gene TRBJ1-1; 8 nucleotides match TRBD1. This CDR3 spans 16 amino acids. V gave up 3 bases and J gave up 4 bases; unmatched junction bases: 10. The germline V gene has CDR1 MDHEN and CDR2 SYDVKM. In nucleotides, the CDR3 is TGTGCCAGCAGTTTCCTACGCAGGGGGCTGAGCACTGAAGCTTTCTTT. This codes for CASSFLRRGLSTEAFF.

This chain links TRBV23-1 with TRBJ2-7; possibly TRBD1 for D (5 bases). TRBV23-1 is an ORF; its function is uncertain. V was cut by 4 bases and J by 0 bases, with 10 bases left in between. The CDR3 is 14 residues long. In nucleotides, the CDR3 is TGCGCCAGCAGTCCAGGGCCGCGCTCCTACGAGCAGTACTTC. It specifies CASSPGPRSYEQYF.

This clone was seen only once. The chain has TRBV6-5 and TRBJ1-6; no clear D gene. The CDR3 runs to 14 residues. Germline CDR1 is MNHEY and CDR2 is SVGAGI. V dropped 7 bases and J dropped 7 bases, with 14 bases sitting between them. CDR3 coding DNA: TGTGCCAGCACTCCCACAGTACCGAATTCACCCCTCCACTTT. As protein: CASTPTVPNSPLHF.